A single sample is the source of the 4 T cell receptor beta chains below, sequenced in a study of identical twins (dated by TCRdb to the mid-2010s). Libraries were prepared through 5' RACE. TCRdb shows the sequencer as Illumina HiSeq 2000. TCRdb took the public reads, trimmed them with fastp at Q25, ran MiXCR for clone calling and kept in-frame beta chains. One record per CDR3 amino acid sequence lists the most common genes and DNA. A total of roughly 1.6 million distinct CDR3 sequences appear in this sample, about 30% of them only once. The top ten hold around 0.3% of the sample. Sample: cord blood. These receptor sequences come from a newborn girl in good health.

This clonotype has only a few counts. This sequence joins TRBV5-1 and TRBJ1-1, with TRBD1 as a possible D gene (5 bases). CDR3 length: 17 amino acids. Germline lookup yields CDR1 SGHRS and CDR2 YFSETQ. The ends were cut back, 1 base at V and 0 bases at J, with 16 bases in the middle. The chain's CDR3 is CASSLPTAVGMNTEAFF. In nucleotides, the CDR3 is TGCGCCAGCAGCTTGCCGACAGCCGTGGGTATGAACACTGAAGCTTTCTTT.

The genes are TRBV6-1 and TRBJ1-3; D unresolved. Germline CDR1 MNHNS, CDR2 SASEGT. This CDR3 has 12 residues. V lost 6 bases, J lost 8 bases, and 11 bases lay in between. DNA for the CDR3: TGTGCCAGCAGACCTCGTGGGGACACCATATATTTT. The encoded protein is CASRPRGDTIYF.

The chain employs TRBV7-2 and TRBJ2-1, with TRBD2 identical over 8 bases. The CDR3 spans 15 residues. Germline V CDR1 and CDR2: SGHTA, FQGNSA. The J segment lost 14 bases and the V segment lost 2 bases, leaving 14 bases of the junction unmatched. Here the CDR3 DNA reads TGTGCCAGCAGCTTATCCCGCGGGACTAGGTTCCAGGAGTTCTTC. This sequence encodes CASSLSRGTRFQEFF.

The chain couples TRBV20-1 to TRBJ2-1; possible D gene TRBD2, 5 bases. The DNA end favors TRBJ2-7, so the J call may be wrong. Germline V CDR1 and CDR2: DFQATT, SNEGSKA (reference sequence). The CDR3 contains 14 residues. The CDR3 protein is CSARAWERPNEQYF. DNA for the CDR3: TGCAGTGCTAGGGCTTGGGAGCGGCCCAATGAGCAGTACTTC.